This T cell receptor beta chain was documented in a study of T cells expressing NK-cell markers. Across the whole study: According to the study, TCR beta repertoires originated from sorted CD3+CD56+NKG2C+, CD3+CD56+NKG2C- and CD3+CD56-NKG2C+ T cells. Study-wide results and limits: In a few donors, these clonotypes also led the CD3+CD56-NKG2C+ fraction.

With the 5' RACE reads reprocessed, TCRdb shows one record per CDR3 protein and no DNA. This sample's clone table lists a few hundred thousand distinct CDR3 sequences. With respect to this clonotype: Its antigen is undetermined.

This CDR3 has 15 amino acids. The germline V gene has CDR1 SNHLY and CDR2 FYNNEI. This TCR was sampled from a man aged 18-69 years in good health. J is TRBJ2-2 and V is TRBV2; checking the TCRdb D call of TRBD2 is not possible without DNA. Sample: blood T cells: a sorted CD56 or NKG2C T cell subset, CD4+ or CD8+ T cells, or bulk PBMC T cells (not recorded which). CDR3 region: CASSTLAGGPGELFF.